The 24 T cell receptor beta chains below were found in one sample sequenced in a study of tumor and adjacent non-tumor tissue in lung cancer. No cell sorting was done before RNA was extracted from the tissue. TCRbeta libraries were built with three rounds of nested PCR, modified from ARM-PCR. In TCRdb, the multiplex PCR reads were re-called with MiXCR into one record per CDR3 protein. The table lists more than 85,000 distinct CDR3 sequences, roughly 84% of them singletons, with approximately 22% in the top ten. The sample taken for sequencing was lung tumor tissue. The source is a man between 65 and 79 years old with non-small cell lung cancer.

The chain carries TRBV4-2 and TRBJ2-1, with 14 bases that match TRBD2. Per the germline V gene, CDR1 is LGHNA and CDR2 is YNFKEQ. This CDR3 is 16 amino acids long. CDR3 amino acids: CTISQDGLAGGNEQFF. The CDR3 DNA is TGTACCATCAGCCAAGATGGACTAGCGGGAGGCAATGAGCAGTTCTTC.

Details on this clonotype: The junction differs from germline at one of its ends, possibly a read error. The chain has TRBV5-6 and TRBJ1-6; D might be TRBD1 (5 bases). Germline V gene data show CDR1 as SGHDT and CDR2 as YYEEEE. There are 15 residues in the CDR3. The CDR3 spells CVSSPVTAGGSPLHF. The CDR3 nucleotides read TGTGTCAGCAGCCCGGTGACTGCGGGGGGATCACCCCTCCACTTT.

As concerns this clonotype: An end of the junction does not agree with germline; a read error may underlie this. CDR3 DNA: TGCAGGGCCGGGAGCTACGAGCATTACTTC. Its translation: CRAGSYEHYF. The rearrangement uses TRBV29-1 and TRBJ2-7, with a possible D match to TRBD2 (6 bases). Germline V CDR1 and CDR2: SQVTM, ANQGSEA. The length of the CDR3 is 10 residues.

A note on this clonotype: The CDR3 does not close with the conserved phenylalanine or tryptophan, likely indicating a read error. The V gene is TRBV29-1, the J gene TRBJ1-2, with D hard to call. This CDR3 comprises 13 residues. Germline loops: CDR1 SQVTM, CDR2 ANQGSEA. The DNA of the CDR3 is TGCGGCGCTTACTTTCTACAGAACTATGGCTACACCATC. Its translation: CGAYFLQNYGYTI.

The chain combines TRBV6-6 with TRBJ2-3; D is ambiguous. V was clipped by 0 bases and J by 4 bases, with 11 bases between them. Germline CDR1 is MNHNY and CDR2 is SVGAGI (reference sequence). The CDR3 covers 15 residues. The CDR3 DNA is TGTGCCAGCAGTTACTCGATAAGACGCGCAGATACGCAGTATTTT. Its translation is CASSYSIRRADTQYF.

The sample holds a few counts of this clonotype. Lacking the conserved final phenylalanine or tryptophan, this CDR3 likely reflects a read error. The chain couples TRBV6-2 or TRBV6-3 to TRBJ2-7; D might be TRBD1 (5 bases). This CDR3 spans 19 amino acids. Germline V gives CDR1 MNHEY, CDR2 SVGEGT. CDR3 sequence: CASSPLGIRGGPHSYEQYL. CDR3 sequence (DNA): TGTGCTAGCAGTCCCCTGGGCATAAGGGGCGGCCCTCACTCCTACGAGCAGTACCTC.

This clonotype was counted only a few times. At one end the junction does not follow the germline gene, possibly because of a read error. V and J are TRBV11-3 and TRBJ1-2, with D possibly matching TRBD1 (6 bases). This CDR3 is built from 13 residues. Looked up from germline, CDR1 is SGHNT and CDR2 is YENEEA. This CDR3 reads CTSSRSGVHAYTF. CDR3 sequence (DNA): TGTACCAGCAGCCGATCAGGGGTACATGCCTACACCTTC.

For the CDR3, the DNA is TGTGCCAGCAGTTACGGGGGTGGTGGGAGCCTCCGCAATGAGCAGTTCTTC. Translated: CASSYGGGGSLRNEQFF. The chain couples TRBV12-3 or TRBV12-4 to TRBJ2-1; possibly TRBD2 for D (6 bases). CDR3 length equals 17 residues. Trimming stripped 4 bases from V and 6 bases from J, with 22 bases between.

The chain is built from TRBV7-3 and TRBJ2-3; maybe TRBD2 (6 bases). Germline CDR1 SGHTA, CDR2 FQGTGA. The CDR3 totals 18 residues. V was pared by 2 bases and J by 4 bases, with 22 bases between. The DNA for the CDR3 is TGTGCCAGCAGCTTAGGAGCGCAGCGGGCTGTGGGCCCAGATACGCAGTATTTT. Protein sequence: CASSLGAQRAVGPDTQYF. The full variable domain, rest sourced from reference TRBV7-3 and TRBJ2-3, is GAGVSQTPSNKVTEKGKYVELRCDPISGHTALYWYRQSLGQGPEFLIYFQGTGAADDSGLPNDRFFAVRPEGSVSTLKIQRTERGDSAVYLCASSLGAQRAVGPDTQYFGPGTRLTVL.

The count of this clonotype is one. The chain combines TRBV5-1 with TRBJ2-6; TRBD1 is a possible D gene (6 bases). Germline loops: CDR1 SGHRS, CDR2 YFSETQ. Trimming pared 5 bases from V and 14 bases from J, leaving 20 bases between. The CDR3 extends over 14 amino acids. This CDR3 reads CASRDSSGAKLLTF. The DNA of the CDR3 is TGCGCCAGCAGGGACAGCTCTGGGGCCAAGCTCCTGACTTTC. Looking up the rest from reference TRBV5-1 and TRBJ2-6 gives the full variable domain: KAGVTQTPRYLIKTRGQQVTLSCSPISGHRSVSWYQQTPGQGLQFLFEYFSETQRNKGNFPGRFSGRQFSNSRSEMNVSTLELGDSALYLCASRDSSGAKLLTFGAGSRLTVL.

About this clonotype itself: At one end the junction does not follow the germline gene, possibly because of a read error. This rearrangement joins TRBV5-4 to TRBJ2-3; D may be TRBD2 (6 bases). CDR3 length: 15 amino acids. Per germline, CDR1 SGHNT and CDR2 YYREEE (reference sequence). CDR3 bases: TGTGCTAGCAGCCAAAAAGAGGGAGGACCAGATACGCAGTATTTT. Protein sequence: CASSQKEGGPDTQYF.

On this clonotype itself: The CDR3 does not end in the conserved phenylalanine or tryptophan, so this is likely a read error. The V call is TRBV7-8, the J call TRBJ2-3, with 14 bases fitting TRBD2. The CDR3 spans 20 residues. Germline assignment: CDR1 SGHVS and CDR2 FQNEAQ. The CDR3 sequence: CASSPIPPGLAGADTDMQYL. The DNA of the CDR3 is TGTGCCAGCAGCCCAATACCCCCGGGACTAGCGGGGGCGGACACAGATATGCAGTATTTA.

This clonotype came up once. A read error may produce the germline difference seen at one junction end. The chain recombines TRBV10-3 with TRBJ1-3; the D gene is possibly TRBD1 (5 bases). In germline, CDR1 is ENHRY, CDR2 SYGVKD. CDR3 length: 15 amino acids. The chain's CDR3 is CAISDSGLSGNTIYF. In nucleotides, the CDR3 is TGCGCCATAAGTGACTCGGGACTCTCTGGAAACACCATATACTTT.

As for this clonotype: The junction does not match germline at one end; this may be a read error. The gene calls are TRBV6-1 and TRBJ2-1; 9 nucleotides align to TRBD2. The germline gives CDR1 MNHNS, CDR2 SASEGT. CDR3 length: 19 residues. This CDR3 is CASSNDTQLQREAHNEQSF. The CDR3 coding sequence is TGTGCCAGCAGTAACGACACGCAGTTACAGCGGGAGGCCCACAATGAGCAGTCCTTC.

As concerns this clonotype: Given the absence of the conserved phenylalanine or tryptophan at the CDR3 end, a read error is likely. This chain connects TRBV12-3 or TRBV12-4 to TRBJ1-6; a weak D match, TRBD1 (5 bases). V dropped 3 bases and J dropped 7 bases, with 10 bases sitting between them. This CDR3 contains 14 residues. CDR3 region: CASSLRSGNSPLHS. The DNA of the CDR3 is TGTGCCAGCAGTTTGCGCTCAGGGAATTCACCCCTCCACTCT.

With respect to this clonotype: An end of the junction does not agree with germline; a read error may underlie this. This chain uses TRBV29-1 with TRBJ2-3, with D possibly being TRBD1 (6 bases). This CDR3 is 14 amino acids long. Germline CDR1 SQVTM, CDR2 ANQGSEA. The CDR3 bases are TGCAGCCTCGACAGGCCGCAGGGCACAGATGCGCAGTATTTT. This sequence encodes CSLDRPQGTDAQYF.

Remarks on this clonotype: A read error may produce the germline difference seen at one junction end. This chain links TRBV6-1 with TRBJ2-5; 8 bases align to TRBD2. The CDR3 is 15 amino acids. The germline V gene has CDR1 MNHNS and CDR2 SASEGT. The CDR3 protein is CASKGGSGVGESQYF. The CDR3 DNA reads TGTGCCAGCAAAGGAGGTAGCGGGGTAGGGGAGAGCCAGTACTTC.

As for this clonotype: Germline is not matched at one junction end, which may reflect a read error. DNA for the CDR3: TGTGCCAGCGGTTACGGGAGCGGGGGGGCCAACGAGGAGTTCTTC. It translates to CASGYGSGGANEEFF. The chain couples TRBV6-7 to TRBJ2-1; 10 bases agree with TRBD2. TRBV6-7 carries the ORF label, with uncertain function. The CDR3 runs to 15 residues.

There are many counts of this clonotype. This chain connects TRBV6-2 or TRBV6-3 to TRBJ2-1; 9 nucleotides match TRBD2. CDR3 length equals 16 residues. Germline V CDR1 and CDR2: MNHEY, SVGEGT. Losses at the gene ends were 6 bases for V and 5 bases for J; bases not matched to a gene: 11. CDR3 coding DNA: TGTGCCAGCAGCACCCCGATAATAGCGGGGGACAATGAGCAGTTCTTC. Protein product: CASSTPIIAGDNEQFF.

CDR3 coding DNA: TGTGCCACTAGTTATTGGGACAATGGATATCAGCCCCAGCATTTT. Its translation is CATSYWDNGYQPQHF. V gene TRBV6-2 or TRBV6-3 combines with J gene TRBJ1-5, with D possibly TRBD1 on 6 matching bases. Trimming stripped 10 bases from V and 5 bases from J, with 21 bases between. Germline V gives CDR1 MNHEY, CDR2 SVGEGT. CDR3 length: 15 amino acids.

In this sample, this clonotype turned up once. The V gene is TRBV6-5, the J gene TRBJ2-2, with TRBD2 as a possible D gene (6 bases). The germline CDR1 and CDR2 sequences are MNHEY and SVGAGI. The CDR3 runs 14 residues. With 8 bases removed from V and 5 bases from J, the gap between germline ends came to 15 bases. The CDR3, as DNA: TGTGCCAGCGTGGGCGGGATGGGGACCGGGGAGCTGTTTTTT. Translated, it gives CASVGGMGTGELFF.

V and J are TRBV29-1 and TRBJ2-2; possibly TRBD2 for D (6 bases). Trimming left V 7 bases short and J 4 bases short, with 16 bases between. Germline V gives CDR1 SQVTM, CDR2 ANQGSEA. The CDR3 is made up of 14 amino acids. The chain's CDR3 is CSAGKAEGTGELFF. In DNA form, the CDR3 reads TGCAGCGCTGGCAAAGCGGAGGGCACCGGGGAGCTGTTTTTT.

Note on this clonotype: Likely a read error: the CDR3 ends without its conserved phenylalanine or tryptophan. The rearrangement links TRBV11-2 to TRBJ1-1, with D maybe TRBD1 (5 bases). From germline, CDR1 is SGHAT and CDR2 FQNNGV. The CDR3 sequence is 17 residues long. V was shortened by 2 bases and J by 1 base, with 17 bases between the two germline ends. The CDR3 DNA reads as TGTGCCAGCAGCTTACGGGGCAGAGATAAGTGGAACACTGAAGCTTTCATT. Translation gives CASSLRGRDKWNTEAFI.

This clonotype was seen more than once but under ten times. The CDR3 does not end in the conserved phenylalanine or tryptophan, so this is likely a read error. J is TRBJ2-3 and V is TRBV29-1; 7 bases fit TRBD1. V lost 6 bases to trimming and J lost 3 bases; unmatched junction nucleotides: 12. The germline CDR1 and CDR2 sequences are SQVTM and ANQGSEA. CDR3 size: 15 residues. CDR3 DNA sequence: TGCAGCGTCGCGTCCGGCACAGGGGAAACAGATACGCAGTATCTT. Translated: CSVASGTGETDTQYL.